This entry concerns a single TCR beta chain. This sample was included in a study of blood T cell repertoires in COVID-19. For the study at large: PBMCs, B-cell-depleted T cells, or T cells provided the cDNA or gDNA that made up the material.

Germline V gene data show CDR1 as SGHTA and CDR2 as FQGNSA. The CDR3 extends over 15 amino acids. Trimming left V 0 bases short and J 7 bases short, with 12 bases between. Per the authors' pipeline: Cell counts per sample came from amplifying reference gene primers. Clones were sequenced by immunoSEQ multiplex PCR, and TCRdb holds only the in-frame ones, with some missing. The DNA was the basis for D and trimming; V, J and clone size are from that table. The sample lists roughly 100,000 clones; more than 75% were seen once. The clonotype was recovered from a man between 60 and 75 years old with active or convalescent COVID-19. The sample consisted of peripheral blood. The chain employs TRBV7-2 and TRBJ2-2; D is unclear. The CDR3 DNA is TGTGCCAGCAGCTTAGCCCCTAGAGTGGACGGGGAGCTGTTTTTT. Translating it yields CASSLAPRVDGELFF. The full variable domain, in which reference TRBV7-2 and TRBJ2-2 provide the parts outside the CDR3, is GAGVSQSPSNKVTEKGKDVELRCDPISGHTALYWYRQSLGQGLEFLIYFQGNSAPDKSGLPSDRFSAERTGGSVSTLTIQRTQQEDSAVYLCASSLAPRVDGELFFGEGSRLTVL.